These 23 T cell receptor beta chains originate from one sample sequenced in a study of T cells in women clearing cervical HPV infection. The table came from immunoSEQ multiplex PCR; TCRdb's copy has only in-frame clones and leaves some out. Recorded here are 35,000 to 50,000 clones; the top ten clones represent about 7.3%. The sequenced sample was blood buffy coat. Every receptor here comes from a woman between 18 and 75 years old with a cervical HPV16 infection that either progressed to CIN3+ or cleared (not recorded which).

With regard to this clone: The read terminates 3 residues before the CDR3 end, so the remaining end is supplied by the germline J gene. The chain combines TRBV11-2 with TRBJ2-1, with D perhaps matching TRBD2 (7 bases). The germline V gene encodes CDR1 SGHAT and CDR2 FQNNGV. The V end lost 4 bases, the J end lost 5 bases, and 9 bases lay between the germline ends. The CDR3 is made up of 13 amino acids. The CDR3 DNA, read in part, is TGTGCCAGCAGCTCGGGGGGCCACAATGAG. This gives the protein CASSSGGHNE. The whole CDR3 is CASSSGGHNEQFF.

Concerning this clone itself: The read terminates 3 residues ahead of where the CDR3 ends, so the germline J gene completes it. This chain connects TRBV18 to TRBJ2-1; TRBD1 might be the D (6 bases). The CDR3 spans 15 residues. Germline V gives CDR1 KGHSH, CDR2 LQKENI. V lost 6 bases to trimming and J lost 9 bases, with 21 bases between them. The sequenced CDR3 bases are TGTGCCAGCTCCCCCCCCGACAGGACCGCCCCTGAG. The encoded protein is CASSPPDRTAPE. The entire CDR3 is CASSPPDRTAPEQFF.

The sequenced part of the CDR3 DNA is TGTGCCAGCAGTTTCGGGGGGAGCAATCAGCCC. This encodes CASSFGGSNQP. The CDR3, in full, reads CASSFGGSNQPQHF. The rearrangement links TRBV28 to TRBJ1-5; the D gene is possibly TRBD1 (5 bases). The read comes to an end 3 residues before the CDR3 does, leaving the germline J gene to fill in the end. The germline CDR1 and CDR2 sequences are MDHEN and SYDVKM. The V end lost 3 bases, the J end lost 1 base, and 7 bases lay between the germline ends. This CDR3 region has 14 residues.

Concerning this clone: The CDR3 extends 3 residues past the end of the read, so its final part is completed from the germline J gene. The V call is TRBV2, the J call TRBJ2-7; D may be TRBD1 (5 bases). From germline, CDR1 is SNHLY and CDR2 FYNNEI. The CDR3 has 15 residues. Trimming took off 10 bases at V and 0 bases at J, with 19 bases between the two ends. Partial CDR3 DNA: TGTGCCATCCTAGAGACAGCTAACCTCTCCTACGAG. This encodes CAILETANLSYE. The CDR3 as a whole reads CAILETANLSYEQYF.

This CDR3 reads CASSRRTGAYSNQPQHF. The covered CDR3 bases are TGTGCCAGCAGTCGTCGGACAGGGGCTTATAGCAATCAGCCC. V usage is TRBV28 and J usage is TRBJ1-5; 9 bases agree with TRBD1. The CDR3 end falls 3 residues outside the read, so it is completed with the germline J gene. The V gene's germline CDR1 is MDHEN and CDR2 SYDVKM. The CDR3 is 17 residues long. V lost 5 bases, J lost 0 bases, and 8 bases stayed unmatched. Using reference TRBV28 and TRBJ1-5 for the parts outside the CDR3, the full variable domain is DVKVTQSSRYLVKRTGEKVFLECVQDMDHENMFWYRQDPGLGLRLIYFSYDVKMKEKGDIPEGYSVSREKKERFSLILESASTNQTSMYLCASSRRTGAYSNQPQHFGDGTRLSIL.

As concerns this clone: Read coverage stops 3 residues before the CDR3 terminus; the germline J gene supplies the remainder. J is TRBJ2-3 and V is TRBV28; D not resolved. CDR1 and CDR2 (germline): MDHEN, SYDVKM. Trimming left V 6 bases short and J 0 bases short, with 4 bases between. The CDR3 is made up of 12 amino acids. Here the CDR3 reads CASRSSTDTQYF. The CDR3 DNA, read in part, is TGTGCCAGCAGGTCTAGCACAGATACG.

A word on this clone: With the read ending 3 residues before the CDR3 end, the germline J gene is used to fill in that end. The rearrangement uses TRBV18 and TRBJ2-7; D call uncertain. Germline assignment: CDR1 KGHSH and CDR2 LQKENI. V was trimmed by 5 bases and J by 4 bases, leaving 9 bases between them. The CDR3 runs 12 residues. The CDR3 reads CASSSQEYEQYF. The part of the CDR3 DNA that was read is TGTGCCAGCTCATCGCAGGAGTACGAG.

Points on this clone: The read comes to an end 3 residues before the CDR3 does, leaving the germline J gene to fill in the end. V gene TRBV4-2 combines with J gene TRBJ2-3; 11 nucleotides agree with TRBD2. CDR3 length: 18 amino acids. V shed 0 bases and J 1 base; nucleotides not matched to a gene: 6. CDR1 is LGHNA, CDR2 YNFKEQ, per germline. The CDR3 protein is CASSQEGSGRAGTDTQYF. The covered CDR3 bases are TGTGCCAGCAGCCAAGAGGGTAGCGGGAGGGCCGGCACAGATACG.

Turning to this clone: The read finishes 3 residues shy of the CDR3 end, and the germline J gene is used to complete it. The chain is built from TRBV7-2 and TRBJ2-7; D might be TRBD1 (5 bases). This CDR3 region has 15 residues. Trimming removed 2 bases from V and 2 bases from J, with 13 bases in between. The germline gives CDR1 SGHTA, CDR2 FQGNSA. The DNA read from the CDR3 is TGTGCCAGCAGCTTAATCGCGACAGAAACCTACGAG. Amino acid sequence: CASSLIATETYE. The whole CDR3 sequence is CASSLIATETYEQYF.

As for this clone: From the germline J gene comes the end of the CDR3, since the read stops 3 residues before it. The V gene is TRBV7-9, the J gene TRBJ1-1, with a tentative D call TRBD1 (5 bases). The CDR3 length is 13 residues. The V gene's germline CDR1 is SEHNR and CDR2 FQNEAQ (reference sequence). The V end was cut by 6 bases, the J end by 4 bases, with 12 bases between. CDR3 in amino acids: CASSRQGITEAFF. The sequenced CDR3 bases are TGTGCCAGCAGTCGGCAGGGTATCACTGAA.

As to this clone: The CDR3 end falls 3 residues outside the read, so it is completed with the germline J gene. The chain links TRBV18 to TRBJ1-1, with TRBD1 matching over 8 bases. The CDR3 runs 15 residues. V lost 3 bases and J lost 2; bases outside the gene matches: 5. Germline CDR1 is KGHSH and CDR2 is LQKENI. The sequenced part of the CDR3 DNA is TGTGCCAGCTCACCGCCGACAGGGGATAACACTGAA. This sequence encodes CASSPPTGDNTE. The full-length CDR3 reads as CASSPPTGDNTEAFF.

The covered CDR3 bases are TGTGCCAGCAGTGAAGTCGGGCCAGGGGGCAACTATGGC. It translates to CASSEVGPGGNYG. The complete CDR3 reads CASSEVGPGGNYGYTF. The chain is built from TRBV6-1 and TRBJ1-2, with 8 positions matching TRBD1. The read finishes 3 residues shy of the CDR3 end, and the germline J gene is used to complete it. Germline V CDR1 and CDR2: MNHNS, SASEGT. The CDR3 totals 16 residues. The V segment lost 1 base and the J segment 2 bases; nucleotides outside the gene matches: 6.

Regarding this clone: With the read ending 3 residues before the CDR3 end, the germline J gene is used to fill in that end. V gene TRBV4-1 combines with J gene TRBJ1-5; tentatively, D is TRBD1 (5 bases). V was cut by 4 bases and J by 7 bases, with 17 bases left in between. Germline V gene sequence: CDR1 MGHRA, CDR2 YSYEKL. This CDR3 has 15 residues. CDR3 DNA, as far as it was read: TGCGCCAGCAGCCTAGGAGGCAGGGAGGGACAGCCC. It is translated as CASSLGGREGQP. The whole CDR3 region reads CASSLGGREGQPQHF.

With regard to this clone: The sequence runs out 3 residues before the end of the CDR3; the remainder is reconstructed from the germline J gene. This rearrangement joins TRBV5-4 to TRBJ2-3; 9 positions agree with TRBD1. The CDR3 spans 16 residues. V shed 4 bases and J 1 base; nucleotides not matched to a gene: 7. Germline CDR1 reads SGHNT; CDR2 reads YYREEE (reference sequence). The CDR3 DNA, read in part, is TGTGCCAGCAGCGACGACAGGGGGTGGGGCACAGATACG. Translation gives CASSDDRGWGTDT. The full CDR3 sequence reads CASSDDRGWGTDTQYF.

The CDR3 bases that were read are TGTGCCAGCTCACCACCGATGATGGGGACAGGGGCCGGGGAG. It codes for CASSPPMMGTGAGE. The complete CDR3 reads CASSPPMMGTGAGELFF. This chain links TRBV18 with TRBJ2-2; 10 nucleotides line up with TRBD1. The sequence runs out 3 residues before the end of the CDR3; the remainder is reconstructed from the germline J gene. The V segment lost 0 bases and the J segment 6 bases; nucleotides outside the gene matches: 7. Germline lookup yields CDR1 KGHSH and CDR2 LQKENI. This CDR3 comprises 17 residues.

Here the CDR3 reads CSARGGGNTEAFF. Partial CDR3 DNA: TGCAGTGCTAGAGGGGGGGGGAACACTGAA. The V and J genes are TRBV20-1 and TRBJ1-1, with D possibly being TRBD1 (5 bases). The read halts 3 residues ahead of the CDR3 end, with the missing end drawn from the germline J gene. V lost 1 base and J lost 1, with 7 bases in between. This CDR3 has 13 residues. Germline assignment: CDR1 DFQATT and CDR2 SNEGSKA (reference sequence).

On this clone: The CDR3 end falls 3 residues outside the read, so it is completed with the germline J gene. This sequence joins TRBV11-2 and TRBJ1-1; the D is unclear. CDR3 length equals 15 residues. The V and J ends lost 0 bases and 5 bases respectively, with 13 bases between them. Germline CDR1 reads SGHAT; CDR2 reads FQNNGV. The CDR3 bases that were read are TGTGCCAGCAGCTTAGATCGACAAATAGGGACTGAA. Amino acid sequence: CASSLDRQIGTE. The entire CDR3 is CASSLDRQIGTEAFF.

Concerning this clone itself: The sequence runs out 3 residues before the end of the CDR3; the remainder is reconstructed from the germline J gene. Other DNA sequences of this sample code for an identical CDR3. The gene calls are TRBV7-6 and TRBJ2-1; D not resolved. This CDR3 is built from 12 residues. CDR1 and CDR2 from the germline V gene are SGHVS and FNYEAQ. Between the trimmed V and J ends, which lost 5 bases and 2 bases, there was a span of 4 bases. The CDR3 is CASSPAYNEQFF. The CDR3 bases that were read are TGTGCCAGCAGCCCCGCCTACAATGAG. The full variable domain, completed using reference TRBV7-6 and TRBJ2-1, is GAGVSQSPRYKVTKRGQDVALRCDPISGHVSLYWYRQALGQGPEFLTYFNYEAQQDKSGLPNDRFSAERPEGSISTLTIQRTEQRDSAMYRCASSPAYNEQFFGPGTRLTVL.

Concerning this clone: The CDR3 is cut off 3 residues early in the read; its end comes from the germline J gene. The chain joins TRBV13 to TRBJ1-1; a possible D gene is TRBD1 (5 bases). This CDR3 contains 15 residues. Trimming took 4 bases from V and 3 from J, leaving 15 bases between them. Looked up from germline, CDR1 is PRHDT and CDR2 is FYEKMQ (reference sequence). The CDR3 DNA, read in part, is TGTGCCAGCAGCTCCGGGGACTGGTATTACACTGAA. This codes for CASSSGDWYYTE. The CDR3 reads in full as CASSSGDWYYTEAFF.

A note on this clone: From the germline J gene comes the end of the CDR3, since the read stops 3 residues before it. J is TRBJ1-2 and V is TRBV4-2; possible D gene TRBD1, 6 bases. Trimming removed 1 base from V and 4 bases from J, with 10 bases in between. The CDR3 contains 14 residues. Germline V gene sequence: CDR1 LGHNA, CDR2 YNFKEQ. The DNA read from the CDR3 is TGTGCCAGCAGCCAAGGGGGGGGCGGCTATGGC. Protein sequence: CASSQGGGGYG. The whole CDR3 sequence reads CASSQGGGGYGYTF.

Concerning this clone: One end of the junction varies from germline; a read error may be responsible. The read gets to within 3 residues of the CDR3 end, and the germline J gene fills in the rest. The chain is built from TRBV19 and TRBJ2-5; 8 bases are shared with TRBD2. Germline V lookup: CDR1 LNHDA, CDR2 SQIVND (reference sequence). The length of the CDR3 is 14 residues. Incomplete CDR3 DNA: TGTGCCAGTAGACCGGGACTAGGGGAAGAAACC. Translation gives CASRPGLGEET. The whole CDR3 sequence is CASRPGLGEETQYF.

About this clone: The read terminates 3 residues before the CDR3 end, so the remaining end is supplied by the germline J gene. The chain has TRBV6-2 or TRBV6-3 and TRBJ2-7, with a tentative D call TRBD2 (5 bases). CDR1 and CDR2 from the germline V gene are MNHEY and SVGEGT. The CDR3 is 14 amino acids. The V end lost 6 bases, the J end lost 2 bases, and 14 bases lay between the germline ends. CDR3 sequence: CASRPGAGPYEQYF. The sequenced CDR3 bases are TGTGCCAGCAGGCCCGGTGCGGGCCCCTACGAG.

With regard to this clone: Read coverage stops 3 residues before the CDR3 terminus; the germline J gene supplies the remainder. The chain couples TRBV7-9 to TRBJ1-2; TRBD1 aligns across 9 bases. This CDR3 has 15 residues. V dropped 1 base and J dropped 4; count of bases not matched to a gene: 4. Looked up from germline, CDR1 is SEHNR and CDR2 is FQNEAQ (reference sequence). The CDR3 is CASSLEDRGSYGYTF. The DNA read from the CDR3 is TGTGCCAGCAGCTTAGAGGACAGGGGCAGCTATGGC. Filled out from reference TRBV7-9 and TRBJ1-2, the complete variable domain reads DTGVSQNPRHKITKRGQNVTFRCDPISEHNRLYWYRQTLGQGPEFLTYFQNEAQLEKSRLLSDRFSAERPKGSFSTLEIQRTEQGDSAMYLCASSLEDRGSYGYTFGSGTRLTVV.